Presented here are 21 T cell receptor beta chains from one specimen sequenced in a study of blood T cell repertoires in COVID-19. Clones were sequenced by immunoSEQ multiplex PCR, and TCRdb holds only the in-frame ones, with some missing. The data hold about 400,000 clones, with roughly 86% observed a single time. Sequenced material: PBMCs or T cells enriched from blood (not recorded which). Source of these receptors: a woman between 35 and 50 years old with acute COVID-19.

This chain uses TRBV15 with TRBJ1-5; D unresolved. Trimming took 0 bases from V and 3 from J, leaving 6 bases between them. CDR3 size: 14 residues. CDR1 and CDR2 (germline): LNHNV, YYDKDF (reference sequence). DNA of the CDR3: TGTGCCACCAGCAGAGATTTGTACAATCAGCCCCAGCATTTT. Amino acids: CATSRDLYNQPQHF.

This clone was detected only a few times. The gene calls are TRBV5-8 and TRBJ1-4; TRBD1 agrees at 10 bases. V dropped 5 bases and J dropped 6; count of bases not matched to a gene: 7. From germline, CDR1 is SGHTS and CDR2 YDEGEE. CDR3 size: 15 residues. Here the CDR3 reads CASSRAGTGDEKLFF. The CDR3, as DNA: TGTGCCAGCAGTCGTGCCGGGACAGGGGATGAAAAACTGTTTTTT.

The chain carries TRBV10-3 and TRBJ1-5; D is perhaps TRBD1 (6 bases). Trimming took off 8 bases at V and 0 bases at J, with 14 bases between the two ends. The CDR3 spans 15 residues. Germline CDR1 ENHRY, CDR2 SYGVKD. The CDR3 is CAIPWTVYSNQPQHF. CDR3 bases: TGTGCCATCCCCTGGACAGTTTATAGCAATCAGCCCCAGCATTTT.

This clone was seen once. The CDR3 loop reads CASSLVSETQYF. The CDR3 bases are TGCGCCAGCAGCTTGGTCTCGGAGACCCAGTACTTC. The genes are TRBV5-1 and TRBJ2-5; D ambiguous. In germline, CDR1 is SGHRS, CDR2 YFSETQ. V shed 0 bases and J shed 5 bases, with 5 bases lying between them. The CDR3 covers 12 residues.

The CDR3 nucleotides are TGTGCCAGCAGTCTCCCGGGACAGGCAAATGAAGCTTTCTTT. Translation: CASSLPGQANEAFF. The chain joins TRBV6-5 to TRBJ1-1, with 8 bases identical to TRBD1. Trimming cost V 5 bases and J 7 bases; bases outside gene matches: 9. This CDR3 is 14 amino acids long. Germline V CDR1 and CDR2: MNHEY, SVGAGI.

The chain joins TRBV3-1 (or the pseudogene TRBV3-2) to TRBJ2-2, with TRBD1 matching over 10 bases. Germline V lookup: CDR1 LGHDT, CDR2 YNNKEL (reference sequence). The length of the CDR3 is 16 residues. Losses at the gene ends were 3 bases for V and 4 bases for J; bases not matched to a gene: 5. The CDR3 sequence is CASSQRTGGITGELFF. In DNA form, the CDR3 reads TGTGCCAGCAGCCAGCGGACAGGGGGTATCACCGGGGAGCTGTTTTTT.

The chain combines TRBV21-1 with TRBJ2-7; whether TRBD1, the table's D call, matches the DNA was not checked. TRBV21-1 is marked as a pseudogene. CDR3 size: 17 residues. This chain's CDR3 is CASSKDGGRGRSLEQYF. Here the CDR3 DNA reads TGTGCCAGCAGCAAAGACGGGGGCAGGGGGCGATCTCTCGAGCAGTACTTC.

The rearrangement joins TRBV4-1 to TRBJ2-3, with 7 bases that match TRBD2. After removal of 3 bases from V and 2 bases from J, the junction contained 14 bases not matched to a gene. The CDR3 loop spans 18 amino acids. Germline V lookup: CDR1 MGHRA, CDR2 YSYEKL. This CDR3 reads CASSHQPGLTTYTDTQYF. The CDR3 DNA sequence: TGCGCCAGCAGCCATCAACCGGGACTAACGACCTACACAGATACGCAGTATTTT.

The chain couples TRBV2 to TRBJ2-1, with D possibly being TRBD2 (6 bases). The CDR3 length is 12 residues. Trimming took 8 bases from V and 4 from J, leaving 9 bases between them. In germline, CDR1 is SNHLY, CDR2 FYNNEI. CDR3: CASGDSYNEQFF. The CDR3 DNA is TGTGCCAGCGGGGACTCTTACAATGAGCAGTTCTTC.

This clone was picked up a small number of times. The sample contains more than one DNA sequence encoding this CDR3. In nucleotides, the CDR3 is TGTGCCAGCAGTCGACAGGGGAACTATGGCTACACCTTC. It is translated as CASSRQGNYGYTF. The rearrangement links TRBV12-3 or TRBV12-4 to TRBJ1-2; TRBD1 matches at 8 bases. CDR3 length equals 13 residues. Trimming at V came to 5 bases and at J to 2 bases, leaving 1 base not matched to a gene.

V and J are TRBV20-1 and TRBJ1-5; D possibly corresponds to TRBD1 (5 bases). Germline V lookup: CDR1 DFQATT, CDR2 SNEGSKA (reference sequence). The CDR3 contains 14 residues. The ends were cut back, 3 bases at V and 3 bases at J, with 12 bases in the middle. Here the CDR3 DNA reads TGCAGTGCTAGTCGACGACAGCTCAATCAGCCCCAGCATTTT. The encoded protein is CSASRRQLNQPQHF.

The V call is TRBV7-6, the J call TRBJ2-2; D may be TRBD1 (6 bases). Per the germline V gene, CDR1 is SGHVS and CDR2 is FNYEAQ. V was pared by 6 bases and J by 6 bases, with 20 bases between. This CDR3 spans 16 amino acids. The CDR3 nucleotides are TGTGCCAGCAGTCTTGGGGGCGGGCCAGCGCCCGGGGAGCTGTTTTTT. Amino acid sequence: CASSLGGGPAPGELFF.

This chain joins TRBV6-5 and TRBJ2-2; D perhaps matches TRBD2 (5 bases). This CDR3 has 14 amino acids. Germline lookup yields CDR1 MNHEY and CDR2 SVGAGI. With 2 bases removed from V and 7 bases from J, the gap between germline ends came to 11 bases. The CDR3 coding sequence is TGTGCCAGCAGTTACGTTCCTGAGGGCGGGGAGCTGTTTTTT. Amino acids: CASSYVPEGGELFF.

This clone was found once. The chain is built from TRBV10-3 and TRBJ1-5; 8 bases map to TRBD1. The CDR3 covers 15 residues. V was clipped by 6 bases and J by 2 bases; unmatched bases: 6. CDR1 and CDR2 from the germline V gene are ENHRY and SYGVKD. The DNA for the CDR3 is TGTGCCATCAGCGCCTCGACAGGGGGCAATCAGCCCCAGCATTTT. This translates into CAISASTGGNQPQHF.

The V gene is TRBV10-3, the J gene TRBJ2-3, with 15 bases matching TRBD2. The CDR3 is made up of 16 amino acids. Unmatched junction bases numbered 1, after V lost 4 bases and J lost 2 bases. Germline-derived CDR1 and CDR2 are ENHRY and SYGVKD. CDR3 nucleotide sequence: TGTGCCATCAGTGGGACTAGCGGGGGGGACACAGATACGCAGTATTTT. Translated, it gives CAISGTSGGDTDTQYF.

This clone was seen a single time. V and J are TRBV10-3 and TRBJ2-7; no clear D gene. V was shortened by 6 bases and J by 1 base, with 10 bases between the two germline ends. Germline CDR1 reads ENHRY; CDR2 reads SYGVKD. This CDR3 is built from 13 residues. The CDR3 spells CAIRTGFSYEQYF. CDR3 coding DNA: TGTGCCATCAGGACGGGTTTTTCCTACGAGCAGTACTTC.

The chain links TRBV5-5 to TRBJ1-3; 8 bases are shared with TRBD1. The CDR3 totals 18 residues. The junction had 13 bases not matched to a gene; V was cut back by 5 bases and J by 0 bases. Looked up from germline, CDR1 is SGHKS and CDR2 is YYEKEE (reference sequence). The CDR3 sequence is CASSSIQGQGNSGNTIYF. The CDR3 nucleotides read TGTGCCAGCAGTTCTATCCAAGGACAGGGCAACTCTGGAAACACCATATATTTT.

V and J are TRBV3-1 (or the pseudogene TRBV3-2) and TRBJ1-1; D might be TRBD1 (6 bases). This CDR3 has 13 amino acids. V lost 5 bases, J lost 4 bases, and 11 bases lay in between. Germline CDR1 is LGHDT and CDR2 is YNNKEL (reference sequence). CDR3 nucleotides: TGTGCCAGCAGCTTACAGGGCGGCACTGAAGCTTTCTTT. Protein: CASSLQGGTEAFF.

The V and J genes are TRBV6-2 or TRBV6-3 and TRBJ2-3; D ambiguous. V lost 2 bases, J lost 4 bases, and 10 bases lay in between. Germline values: CDR1 MNHEY, CDR2 SVGEGT. The CDR3 is 14 residues long. In nucleotides, the CDR3 is TGTGCCAGCAGTTACAAAGCCTACTCAGATACGCAGTATTTT. This translates into CASSYKAYSDTQYF.

The gene calls are TRBV18 and TRBJ1-2, with 9 nucleotides matching TRBD1. This CDR3 is built from 16 residues. CDR1 is KGHSH, CDR2 LQKENI, per germline. V trimming: 3 bases; J trimming: 4 bases; junction bases outside the gene matches: 9. The CDR3 sequence is CASSPLQGAPSYGYTF. The CDR3 DNA follows: TGTGCCAGCTCACCGCTACAGGGGGCGCCTTCCTATGGCTACACCTTC. Combining the CDR3 with reference TRBV18 and TRBJ1-2 gives the whole variable domain NAGVMQNPRHLVRRRGQEARLRCSPMKGHSHVYWYRQLPEEGLKFMVYLQKENIIDESGMPKERFSAEFPKEGPSILRIQQVVRGDSAAYFCASSPLQGAPSYGYTFGSGTRLTVV.

This clone has only one observation. This sequence joins TRBV12-3 or TRBV12-4 and TRBJ2-2; possibly TRBD1 for D (6 bases). Trimming removed 8 bases from V and 6 bases from J, with 13 bases in between. There are 13 residues in the CDR3. The CDR3 loop reads CASCSGAAGELFF. The CDR3 DNA reads TGTGCCAGCTGTTCAGGGGCGGCCGGGGAGCTGTTTTTT.